This T cell receptor (beta chain) originates from a study of cytomegalovirus exposure and HLA in healthy donors. Study-level results: Reportedly, HLA-A and HLA-B alleles of most subjects were accurately predicted from TCR beta. Across HLA loci, a later analysis found differing TCR association rates, with DRB1 most and HLA-C fewest. A few CMV-associated chains were confirmed in vitro to be specific for CMV antigens. Earlier findings revealed that most TCR beta V segments proved productive either about 87% or about 30% of the time.

Worth noting for this clone: The antigen is undetermined.

The CDR3 is 15 amino acids. CDR1 and CDR2 from the germline V gene are LNHDA and SQIVND (reference sequence). V lost 2 bases, J lost 7 bases, and 9 bases stayed unmatched. PCR primers comprised 60 Vbeta and 13 Jbeta primers. TCRdb's table, derived via immunoSEQ multiplex PCR, lists solely in-frame clones and lacks some. Of over 150,000 clones listed, approximately 80% are singletons. The chain recombines TRBV19 with TRBJ1-2; 8 bases map to TRBD1. The specimen was PBMCs. The TCR comes from a woman between 45 and 65 years old in good health and CMV-seropositive. The CDR3 bases are TGTGCCAGTAGTATACGTGGACAGGGAGGATCTGGCTACACCTTC. This translates into CASSIRGQGGSGYTF. The variable domain in full, with the rest retrieved from reference TRBV19 and TRBJ1-2, is DGGITQSPKYLFRKEGQNVTLSCEQNLNHDAMYWYRQDPGQGLRLIYYSQIVNDFQKGDIAEGYSVSREKKESFPLTVTSAQKNPTAFYLCASSIRGQGGSGYTFGSGTRLTVV.